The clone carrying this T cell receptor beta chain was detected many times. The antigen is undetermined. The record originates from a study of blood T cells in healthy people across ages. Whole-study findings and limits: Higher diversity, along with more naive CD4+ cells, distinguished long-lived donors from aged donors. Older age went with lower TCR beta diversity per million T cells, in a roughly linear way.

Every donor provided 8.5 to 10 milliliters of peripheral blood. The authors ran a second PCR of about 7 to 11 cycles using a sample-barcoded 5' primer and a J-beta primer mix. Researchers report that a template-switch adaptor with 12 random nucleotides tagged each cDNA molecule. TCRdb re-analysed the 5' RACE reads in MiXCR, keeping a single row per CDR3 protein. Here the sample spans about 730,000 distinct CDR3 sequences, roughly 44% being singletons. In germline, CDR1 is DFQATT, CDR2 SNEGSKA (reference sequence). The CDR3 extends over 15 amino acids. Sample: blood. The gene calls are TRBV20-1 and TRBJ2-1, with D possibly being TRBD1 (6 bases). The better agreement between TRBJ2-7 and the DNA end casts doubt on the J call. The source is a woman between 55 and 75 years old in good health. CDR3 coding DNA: TGCAGTGCACCTATTCCAGGGGCTTCCTACAATGAGCAGTACTTC. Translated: CSAPIPGASYNEQYF.